These 32 T cell receptor beta chains were all obtained from the same sample, sequenced in a study of T cell changes during pregnancy in multiple sclerosis. The method was immunoSEQ multiplex PCR; TCRdb's version includes in-frame clones alone and lacks a portion of them. The sample contains 100,000 or so clones, 90% to 95% of which appear only once. Sample: peripheral blood, taken in the third trimester of pregnancy. Receptors were obtained from a female donor with multiple sclerosis, enrolled in a pregnancy study.

This clone turned up a few times. The chain has TRBV29-1 and TRBJ1-1; 8 bases are shared with TRBD1. The CDR3 sequence is 16 residues long. Per the germline V gene, CDR1 is SQVTM and CDR2 is ANQGSEA. After removal of 3 bases from V and 0 bases from J, the junction contained 9 bases not matched to a gene. The CDR3 loop reads CSVEPQGAAMNTEAFF. CDR3 DNA sequence: TGCAGCGTTGAGCCCCAGGGGGCTGCTATGAACACTGAAGCTTTCTTT. The full variable domain, with the rest looked up from reference TRBV29-1 and TRBJ1-1, is SAVISQKPSRDICQRGTSLTIQCQVDSQVTMMFWYRQQPGQSLTLIATANQGSEATYESGFVIDKFPISRPNLTFSTLTVSNMSPEDSSIYLCSVEPQGAAMNTEAFFGQGTRLTVV.

The chain's CDR3 is CASSSSSYEQYF. CDR3 coding DNA: TGTGCCAGCAGCTCTAGCTCCTACGAGCAGTACTTC. J is TRBJ2-7 and V is TRBV6-5; no definite D call. V lost 6 bases and J lost 0, with 6 bases in between. The CDR3 is 12 residues long. Looked up from germline, CDR1 is MNHEY and CDR2 is SVGAGI.

The J gene is TRBJ2-5, the V gene TRBV5-8, with TRBD1 matching over 7 bases. V shed 4 bases, J shed 3 bases, and the junction held 6 bases outside the gene matches. This CDR3 spans 14 amino acids. Germline V gene sequence: CDR1 SGHTS, CDR2 YDEGEE. CDR3 loop: CASSPGQPKETQYF. CDR3 coding DNA: TGTGCCAGCAGCCCGGGACAGCCAAAAGAGACCCAGTACTTC.

The rearrangement uses TRBV19 and TRBJ1-5; a weak D match, TRBD1 (6 bases). From germline, CDR1 is LNHDA and CDR2 SQIVND (reference sequence). The CDR3 spans 16 residues. V shed 3 bases and J shed 1 base, with 13 bases lying between them. The CDR3 spells CASSISRGRSNQPQHF. DNA for the CDR3: TGTGCCAGTAGTATCTCCAGGGGACGGAGCAATCAGCCCCAGCATTTT.

The V call is TRBV7-8, the J call TRBJ2-3; TRBD1 aligns across 10 bases. Germline trimming cut 6 bases from V and 3 bases from J; bases unmatched to any gene: 9. The germline gives CDR1 SGHVS, CDR2 FQNEAQ. This CDR3 is 16 amino acids long. CDR3 nucleotides: TGTGCCAGCAGACCCCGGCGGACAGGGGGGACAGATACGCAGTATTTT. Its protein product is CASRPRRTGGTDTQYF.

This clone was picked up one time. The CDR3 loop is CASSLEGGDEKLFF. In nucleotides, the CDR3 is TGTGCCAGCAGCTTAGAGGGCGGGGATGAAAAACTGTTTTTT. The V and J genes are TRBV7-9 and TRBJ1-4, with D uncertain. CDR1 is SEHNR and CDR2 is FQNEAQ in the germline V gene (reference sequence). The CDR3 spans 14 residues. V lost 1 base and J lost 6, with 9 bases in between.

This clone was counted once. The rearrangement joins TRBV19 to TRBJ2-7, with TRBD1 as a possible D gene (6 bases). The ends were cut back, 5 bases at V and 3 bases at J, with 11 bases in the middle. Germline assignment: CDR1 LNHDA and CDR2 SQIVND (reference sequence). The CDR3 has 13 residues. The CDR3: CASSPGTNYEQYF. For the CDR3, the DNA is TGTGCCAGTAGTCCGGGGACAAACTACGAGCAGTACTTC.

This clone was recorded only once. Within the sample, other DNA sequences also encode this same CDR3. The V call is TRBV27, the J call TRBJ1-5; 9 bases map to TRBD1. The CDR3 has 15 amino acids. V lost 2 bases to trimming and J lost 1 base; unmatched junction nucleotides: 0. Germline CDR1 and CDR2: MNHEY and SMNVEV (reference sequence). The CDR3 DNA follows: TGTGCCAGCAGTTTAACAGGGGGCAGCAATCAGCCCCAGCATTTT. Its translation: CASSLTGGSNQPQHF.

J is TRBJ1-2 and V is TRBV5-4, with TRBD1 identical over 10 bases. The germline V gene encodes CDR1 SGHNT and CDR2 YYREEE (reference sequence). The V and J ends lost 0 bases and 0 bases, in that order; junction bases with no gene match: 14. The CDR3 has 20 amino acids. The CDR3 is CASSLVIAGTGVVANYGYTF. In DNA form, the CDR3 reads TGTGCCAGCAGCTTGGTTATAGCCGGGACAGGGGTCGTAGCTAACTATGGCTACACCTTC.

This chain joins TRBV7-9 and TRBJ1-1, with D tentatively TRBD1 (5 bases). Germline V gives CDR1 SEHNR, CDR2 FQNEAQ (reference sequence). This CDR3 contains 12 residues. With 1 base removed from V and 6 bases from J, the gap between germline ends came to 6 bases. The DNA of the CDR3 is TGTGCCAGCAGCTTAGGGGGCGCTGAAGCTTTCTTT. Amino acids: CASSLGGAEAFF.

CDR3 nucleotide sequence: TGTGCCATCAGCGCTGCTAGCGCGCGGACAGATACGCAGTATTTT. Its protein is CAISAASARTDTQYF. This rearrangement joins TRBV10-3 to TRBJ2-3, with D perhaps matching TRBD2 (6 bases). Germline V gene sequence: CDR1 ENHRY, CDR2 SYGVKD. V lost 6 bases to trimming and J lost 3 bases, with 16 bases between them. This CDR3 comprises 15 residues.

The V and J genes are TRBV6-6 and TRBJ2-7, with TRBD1 matching over 11 bases. In germline, CDR1 is MNHNY, CDR2 SVGAGI (reference sequence). The CDR3 runs to 14 residues. V shed 6 bases and J 5 bases; nucleotides not matched to a gene: 6. The CDR3 protein is CASRFGQGANEQYF. CDR3 nucleotide sequence: TGTGCCAGCAGATTCGGACAGGGGGCTAACGAGCAGTACTTC.

CDR3 protein: CASTLSRNRNTEAFF. For the CDR3, the DNA is TGTGCCAGCACCCTCTCCCGGAACAGGAACACTGAAGCTTTCTTT. The chain recombines TRBV2 with TRBJ1-1; D unresolved. The CDR3 consists of 15 residues. Per the germline V gene, CDR1 is SNHLY and CDR2 is FYNNEI. Trimming removed 7 bases from V and 1 base from J, with 16 bases in between.

In its sample, this clone was seen once. This rearrangement joins TRBV6-5 to TRBJ1-5, with 8 bases matching TRBD1. The CDR3 is 14 amino acids. Trimming took 2 bases from V and 5 from J; bases not matched to a gene: 2. Germline V gives CDR1 MNHEY, CDR2 SVGAGI. The CDR3, as DNA: TGTGCCAGCAGTTACAGACAGGGGTATCAGCCCCAGCATTTT. Translated, it gives CASSYRQGYQPQHF.

The chain employs TRBV11-2 and TRBJ2-7, with 8 bases fitting TRBD2. The CDR3 totals 17 residues. V trimming: 5 bases; J trimming: 0 bases; junction bases outside the gene matches: 12. The V gene's germline CDR1 is SGHAT and CDR2 FQNNGV. The CDR3 DNA reads as TGTGCCAGCAGCCTATTAACGGGAGGGTTCGCCTCCTACGAGCAGTACTTC. Translated: CASSLLTGGFASYEQYF.

This rearrangement joins TRBV28 to TRBJ2-1; 9 bases line up with TRBD2. CDR1 is MDHEN and CDR2 is SYDVKM in the germline V gene. The CDR3 runs 15 residues. V lost 2 bases to trimming and J lost 7 bases; unmatched junction nucleotides: 6. The CDR3 here is CASSLAGGPWNEQFF. As DNA, the CDR3 is TGTGCCAGCAGTTTAGCGGGAGGGCCATGGAATGAGCAGTTCTTC. The full variable domain, with the rest looked up from reference TRBV28 and TRBJ2-1, is DVKVTQSSRYLVKRTGEKVFLECVQDMDHENMFWYRQDPGLGLRLIYFSYDVKMKEKGDIPEGYSVSREKKERFSLILESASTNQTSMYLCASSLAGGPWNEQFFGPGTRLTVL.

This chain uses TRBV14 with TRBJ2-2; D is perhaps TRBD2 (5 bases). This CDR3 has 18 amino acids. Germline loops: CDR1 SGHDN, CDR2 FVKESK. Trimming took off 2 bases at V and 2 bases at J, with 18 bases between the two ends. In DNA form, the CDR3 reads TGTGCCAGCAGCCAAAGATCAGGCCTAGGACTCAACACCGGGGAGCTGTTTTTT. This gives the protein CASSQRSGLGLNTGELFF.

This chain joins TRBV6-6 and TRBJ2-1, with a possible D match to TRBD1 (6 bases). The V and J ends lost 2 bases and 0 bases respectively, with 8 bases between them. CDR3 length: 15 amino acids. Germline CDR1 and CDR2: MNHNY and SVGAGI (reference sequence). The CDR3 sequence: CASSYLRGSYNEQFF. The CDR3 DNA follows: TGTGCCAGCAGTTACCTCAGGGGCTCCTACAATGAGCAGTTCTTC.

CDR3 coding DNA: TGTGCCTGCCAGGCAGGGTTCAGGGATGGCTACACCTTC. Protein: CACQAGFRDGYTF. The chain uses TRBV30 and TRBJ1-2, with a tentative D call TRBD1 (5 bases). V shed 6 bases and J shed 6 bases, with 17 bases lying between them. Per germline, CDR1 GTSNPN and CDR2 SVGIG (reference sequence). CDR3 length equals 13 residues.

CDR3 bases: TGTGCCAGCACCGACGGGAGGGGCCGGGGTATCCCGTTCTTC. Protein product: CASTDGRGRGIPFF. The gene calls are TRBV6-5 and TRBJ2-1, with 8 bases fitting TRBD2. CDR1 and CDR2 from the germline V gene are MNHEY and SVGAGI. Trimming removed 7 bases from V and 15 bases from J; junction bases left unmatched: 17. CDR3 length equals 14 residues.

The V call is TRBV6-5, the J call TRBJ2-2; D perhaps matches TRBD1 (5 bases). Germline V gives CDR1 MNHEY, CDR2 SVGAGI. Trimming shortened V by 3 bases and J by 2 bases, and 10 bases separated the two germline ends. The CDR3 runs 15 residues. The CDR3 here is CASSYVTANTGELFF. The CDR3 DNA reads as TGTGCCAGCAGTTATGTGACAGCTAACACCGGGGAGCTGTTTTTT.

This chain uses TRBV5-8 with TRBJ1-1; 8 bases are a match to TRBD1. After removal of 4 bases from V and 5 bases from J, the junction contained 13 bases not matched to a gene. The CDR3 runs to 16 residues. The germline CDR1 and CDR2 sequences are SGHTS and YDEGEE. CDR3 protein: CASSRPLQGVRTEAFF. CDR3 in DNA: TGTGCCAGCAGCCGCCCATTACAGGGGGTGAGAACTGAAGCTTTCTTT. Full variable domain (remainder filled in from reference TRBV5-8 and TRBJ1-1): EAGVTQSPTHLIKTRGQQATLRCSPISGHTSVYWYQQALGLGLQFLLWYDEGEERNRGNFPPRFSGRQFPNYSSELNVNALELEDSALYLCASSRPLQGVRTEAFFGQGTRLTVV.

V usage is TRBV18 and J usage is TRBJ2-7; D is ambiguous. There are 13 residues in the CDR3. V was cut by 5 bases and J by 4 bases, with 12 bases left in between. The germline CDR1 and CDR2 sequences are KGHSH and LQKENI. In DNA, the CDR3 is TGTGCCAGCTCATCCATGAACCTATACGAGCAGTACTTC. This encodes CASSSMNLYEQYF. The whole variable domain, filled in from reference TRBV18 and TRBJ2-7, reads NAGVMQNPRHLVRRRGQEARLRCSPMKGHSHVYWYRQLPEEGLKFMVYLQKENIIDESGMPKERFSAEFPKEGPSILRIQQVVRGDSAAYFCASSSMNLYEQYFGPGTRLTVT.

This chain joins TRBV5-6 and TRBJ2-7, with D possibly matching TRBD2 (6 bases). CDR3 length: 14 residues. Trimming took off 3 bases at V and 0 bases at J, with 10 bases between the two ends. The germline CDR1 and CDR2 sequences are SGHDT and YYEEEE. The CDR3 region is CASSWGGSSYEQYF. Here the CDR3 DNA reads TGTGCCAGCAGCTGGGGAGGAAGCTCCTACGAGCAGTACTTC.

This clone has just one count. The chain links TRBV5-1 to TRBJ2-7; 12 nucleotides align to TRBD2. The CDR3 spans 20 residues. V was pared by 2 bases and J by 7 bases, with 22 bases of the junction left unmatched. Germline CDR1 and CDR2: SGHRS and YFSETQ. The CDR3 loop reads CASSFTAYSHLAGGPWEQYF. DNA for the CDR3: TGCGCCAGCAGCTTCACTGCATACTCCCACCTAGCGGGAGGGCCTTGGGAGCAGTACTTC.

This chain links TRBV5-4 with TRBJ2-7, with a weak D call TRBD1 (6 bases). V was trimmed by 0 bases and J by 3 bases, leaving 10 bases between them. The CDR3 consists of 14 residues. Germline assignment: CDR1 SGHNT and CDR2 YYREEE (reference sequence). CDR3 loop: CASSLDRADYEQYF. The CDR3, as DNA: TGTGCCAGCAGCTTGGACAGGGCGGACTACGAGCAGTACTTC.

V gene TRBV7-2 combines with J gene TRBJ1-1; D remains unclear. CDR3 size: 14 residues. V was pared by 1 base and J by 0 bases, with 6 bases between. Germline V gives CDR1 SGHTA, CDR2 FQGNSA. CDR3 nucleotides: TGTGCCAGCAGCTTAGAATCCGTGAACACTGAAGCTTTCTTT. Translated, it gives CASSLESVNTEAFF. Full variable domain (missing parts from reference TRBV7-2 and TRBJ1-1): GAGVSQSPSNKVTEKGKDVELRCDPISGHTALYWYRQSLGQGLEFLIYFQGNSAPDKSGLPSDRFSAERTGGSVSTLTIQRTQQEDSAVYLCASSLESVNTEAFFGQGTRLTVV.

The chain combines TRBV9 with TRBJ1-5; TRBD1 matches 9 bases. Germline CDR1 reads SGDLS; CDR2 reads YYNGEE. The junction had 3 bases not matched to a gene; V was cut back by 4 bases and J by 4 bases. The CDR3 contains 14 residues. The DNA for the CDR3 is TGTGCCAGCAGCAAGACAGGGGGTAATCAGCCCCAGCATTTT. Amino acids: CASSKTGGNQPQHF.

The chain combines TRBV7-6 with TRBJ2-1; 11 bases are shared with TRBD2. CDR3 length equals 15 residues. Germline V gives CDR1 SGHVS, CDR2 FNYEAQ. The junction had 3 bases not matched to a gene; V was cut back by 1 base and J by 7 bases. In nucleotides, the CDR3 is TGTGCCAGCAGCTTAGTGGCTAGCGGGAGGAATGAGCAGTTCTTC. It codes for CASSLVASGRNEQFF.

This clone was seen once. The J gene is TRBJ1-2, the V gene TRBV4-3; D is uncertain. The V and J ends lost 0 bases and 7 bases respectively, with 18 bases between them. Germline V gene sequence: CDR1 LGHNA, CDR2 YSLEER. The CDR3 runs to 16 residues. The CDR3 region is CASSQDGRDRGGGYTF. DNA of the CDR3: TGCGCCAGCAGCCAAGATGGGAGGGATCGAGGAGGTGGCTACACCTTC.

This chain links TRBV7-9 with TRBJ2-6; no definite D call. The CDR3 covers 14 residues. Trimming pared 1 base from V and 4 bases from J, leaving 5 bases between. Per germline, CDR1 SEHNR and CDR2 FQNEAQ (reference sequence). The CDR3 DNA reads as TGTGCCAGCAGCTTAGAATTAGGGGCCAACGTCCTGACTTTC. Amino acid sequence: CASSLELGANVLTF.

The J gene is TRBJ2-4, the V gene TRBV19; D not certain. CDR1 is LNHDA, CDR2 SQIVND, per germline (reference sequence). CDR3 length: 11 amino acids. V lost 8 bases to trimming and J lost 3 bases, with 5 bases between them. The CDR3 loop reads CASLDKNIQYF. CDR3 DNA sequence: TGTGCCAGTCTAGACAAAAACATTCAGTACTTC.